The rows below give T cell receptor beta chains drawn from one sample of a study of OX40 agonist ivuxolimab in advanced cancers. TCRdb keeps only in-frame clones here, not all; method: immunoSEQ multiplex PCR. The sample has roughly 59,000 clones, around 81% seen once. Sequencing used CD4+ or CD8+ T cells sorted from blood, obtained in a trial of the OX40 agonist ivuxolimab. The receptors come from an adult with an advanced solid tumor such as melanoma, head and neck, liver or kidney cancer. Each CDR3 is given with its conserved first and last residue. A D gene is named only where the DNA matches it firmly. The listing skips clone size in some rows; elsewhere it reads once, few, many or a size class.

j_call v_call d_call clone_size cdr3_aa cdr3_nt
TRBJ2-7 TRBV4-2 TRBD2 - CASSQEASGSTYEQYF TGTGCCAGCAGCCAAGAGGCCAGCGGGAGTACCTACGAGCAGTACTTC
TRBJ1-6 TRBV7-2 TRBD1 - CASSLGQGVGSPLHF TGTGCCAGCAGCCTCGGACAGGGGGTGGGTTCACCCCTCCACTTT
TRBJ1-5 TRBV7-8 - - CASADGINQPQHF TGTGCCAGCGCCGACGGAATCAATCAGCCCCAGCATTTT
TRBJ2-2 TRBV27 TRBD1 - CASSSIDRGTTGELFF TGTGCCAGCAGTTCTATCGACAGGGGAACCACCGGGGAGCTGTTTTTT
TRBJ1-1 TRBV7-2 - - CASSLDMNTEAFF TGTGCCAGCAGCTTAGACATGAACACTGAAGCTTTCTTT
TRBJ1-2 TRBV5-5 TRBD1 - CASSLDGTGIYGYTF TGTGCCAGCAGCTTGGATGGGACAGGAATCTATGGCTACACCTTC
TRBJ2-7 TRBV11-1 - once CASSLAPAEQYF TGTGCCAGCAGCTTAGCGCCGGCCGAGCAGTACTTC
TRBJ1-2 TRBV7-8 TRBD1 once CASSLNRGYYGYTF TGTGCCAGCAGCCTAAACAGGGGGTACTATGGCTACACCTTC
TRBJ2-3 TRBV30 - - CASIRVTDTQYF TGTGCCTCCATCAGGGTGACAGATACGCAGTATTTT
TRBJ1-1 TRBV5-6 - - CASSSRQMNTEAFF TGTGCCAGCAGCTCTCGACAGATGAACACTGAAGCTTTCTTT
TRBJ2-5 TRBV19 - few CASSTGETQYF TGTGCCAGTAGTACCGGGGAGACCCAGTACTTC
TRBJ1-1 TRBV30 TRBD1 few CAWDRAWDTEAFF TGTGCCTGGGACAGGGCCTGGGACACTGAAGCTTTCTTT
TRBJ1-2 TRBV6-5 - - CASSRSKDSWGYTF TGTGCCAGCAGCCGCAGCAAGGACAGCTGGGGCTACACCTTC
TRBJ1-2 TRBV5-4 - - CASSLQGTLYGYTF TGTGCCAGCAGCTTACAGGGAACCCTCTATGGCTACACCTTC
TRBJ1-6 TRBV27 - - CASSFGNSPLHF TGTGCCAGCAGTTTCGGAAATTCACCCCTCCACTTT
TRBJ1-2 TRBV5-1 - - CASSFDRAYGYTF TGCGCCAGCAGCTTTGACAGAGCCTATGGCTACACCTTC
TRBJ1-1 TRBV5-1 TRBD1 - CASSMGQGSNTEAFF TGCGCCAGCAGCATGGGACAGGGGTCGAACACTGAAGCTTTCTTT
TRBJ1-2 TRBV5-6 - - CASSLGHRAGYGYTF TGTGCCAGCAGCTTGGGGCACAGGGCTGGGTATGGCTACACCTTC